This entry describes one T cell receptor beta chain. The CDR3 consists of 15 residues. V trimming: 2 bases; J trimming: 5 bases; junction bases outside the gene matches: 6. CDR1 SGHRS and CDR2 YFSETQ come from the germline V gene. The data belong to a study of OX40 agonist ivuxolimab in advanced cancers. Study at large: Dose-escalation patients' cancers were hepatocellular carcinoma, melanoma, renal cell or head and neck cancer.

Method: immunoSEQ multiplex PCR; TCRdb's copy keeps in-frame clones and lacks some. The sample lists tens of thousands of clones, 75% to 90% occurring once. Blood draws occurred at baseline, cycle 4 day 1, and cycle 7 day 1. The chain couples TRBV5-1 to TRBJ2-5, with 10 positions matching TRBD2. The TCR comes from an adult with an advanced solid tumor such as melanoma, head and neck, liver or kidney cancer. Here the sequenced sample was CD4+ or CD8+ T cells sorted from blood, taken in a trial of the OX40 agonist ivuxolimab. The chain's CDR3 is CASSLAASGSETQYF. The CDR3 coding sequence is TGCGCCAGCAGCTTAGCGGCTAGCGGGAGCGAGACCCAGTACTTC.